The 3 T cell receptor beta chains presented below share a single source sample, sequenced in a study of T cell responses to AZD1222 COVID-19 vaccine (dated by TCRdb to about 2021). The intended sense of this specimen's time point label: baseline before first vaccination. The method behind the library was the immunoSEQ multiplex PCR assay. TCRdb obtained this table from immuneACCESS and retained in-frame rearrangements with V and J assigned. These tables miss some clones; where compared with another copy, unresolved V genes account for less than half of the shortfall, and the remainder is unexplained. Recorded for this sample are over 65,000 clones; around 89% of them occurred a single time. The ten biggest clones cover around 5% of the sample. The sample consisted of peripheral blood, taken on day 0 of AZD1222 vaccination. The receptor set was obtained from an adult in good health.

The rearrangement uses TRBV19 and TRBJ1-4; D gene uncertain. The CDR3 contains 14 residues. V was pared by 7 bases and J by 2 bases, with 11 bases between. The germline V gene has CDR1 LNHDA and CDR2 SQIVND (reference sequence). CDR3: CASTFSSTNEKLFF. CDR3 DNA sequence: TGTGCCAGTACCTTCAGCAGCACTAATGAAAAACTGTTTTTT.

The genes are TRBV5-6 and TRBJ1-6; the D is unclear. Germline V CDR1 and CDR2: SGHDT, YYEEEE. V gave up 4 bases and J gave up 10 bases, with 18 bases separating them. There are 15 residues in the CDR3. CDR3 sequence (DNA): TGTGCCAGCAGCCCGGGCAGTTTCGGAGGCTCACCCCTCCACTTT. It translates to CASSPGSFGGSPLHF. Variable domain in full (rest from reference TRBV5-6 and TRBJ1-6): DAGVTQSPTHLIKTRGQQVTLRCSPKSGHDTVSWYQQALGQGPQFIFQYYEEEERQRGNFPDRFSGHQFPNYSSELNVNALLLGDSALYLCASSPGSFGGSPLHFGNGTRLTVT.

The chain combines TRBV28 with TRBJ1-1; D gene uncertain. This CDR3 is built from 13 residues. Germline V gene data show CDR1 as MDHEN and CDR2 as SYDVKM. The germline V and J ends were trimmed by 8 bases and 2 bases, with 12 bases remaining between them. As DNA, the CDR3 is TGTGCCAGCCTAGCGGGCGGTAACACTGAAGCTTTCTTT. Its protein product is CASLAGGNTEAFF.